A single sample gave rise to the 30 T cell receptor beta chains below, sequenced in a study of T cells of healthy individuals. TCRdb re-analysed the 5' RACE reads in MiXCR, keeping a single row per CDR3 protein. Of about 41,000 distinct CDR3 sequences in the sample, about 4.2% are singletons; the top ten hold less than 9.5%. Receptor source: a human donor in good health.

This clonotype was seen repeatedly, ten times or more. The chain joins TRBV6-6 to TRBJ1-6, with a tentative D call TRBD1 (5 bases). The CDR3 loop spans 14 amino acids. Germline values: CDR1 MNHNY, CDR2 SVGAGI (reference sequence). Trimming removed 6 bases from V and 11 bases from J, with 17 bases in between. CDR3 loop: CASRPQGTKTPLHF. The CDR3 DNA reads TGTGCCAGCAGACCCCAGGGTACCAAAACACCCCTCCACTTT.

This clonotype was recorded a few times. CDR3 sequence: CASSQEVSLVGDEQFF. CDR3 sequence (DNA): TGTGCCAGCAGCCAAGAAGTTAGCTTGGTGGGCGATGAGCAGTTCTTC. The V gene is TRBV14, the J gene TRBJ2-1; D ambiguous. Looked up from germline, CDR1 is SGHDN and CDR2 is FVKESK. The CDR3 consists of 16 residues. Deletions cut 0 bases from V and 8 bases from J, with 17 bases between.

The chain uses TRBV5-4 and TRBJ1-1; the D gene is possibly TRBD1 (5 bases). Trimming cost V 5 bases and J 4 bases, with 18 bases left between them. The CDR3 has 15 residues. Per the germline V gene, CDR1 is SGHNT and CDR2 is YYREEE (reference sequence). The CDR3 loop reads CASSPGSTRGTEAFF. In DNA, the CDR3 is TGTGCCAGCAGTCCCGGGTCGACTAGGGGCACTGAAGCTTTCTTT.

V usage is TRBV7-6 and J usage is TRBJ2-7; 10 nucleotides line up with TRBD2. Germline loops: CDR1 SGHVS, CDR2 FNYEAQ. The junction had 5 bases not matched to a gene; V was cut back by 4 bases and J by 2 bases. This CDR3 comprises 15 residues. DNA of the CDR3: TGTGCCAGCAGCTCGGAACTAGCGGGGCCCTACGAGCAGTACTTC. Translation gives CASSSELAGPYEQYF.

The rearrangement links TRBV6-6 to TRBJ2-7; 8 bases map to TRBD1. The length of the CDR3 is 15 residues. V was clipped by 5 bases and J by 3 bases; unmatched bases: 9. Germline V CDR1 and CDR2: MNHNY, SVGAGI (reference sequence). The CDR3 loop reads CASSLQGDLHYEQYF. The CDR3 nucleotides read TGTGCCAGCAGTCTACAGGGGGATCTTCACTACGAGCAGTACTTC.

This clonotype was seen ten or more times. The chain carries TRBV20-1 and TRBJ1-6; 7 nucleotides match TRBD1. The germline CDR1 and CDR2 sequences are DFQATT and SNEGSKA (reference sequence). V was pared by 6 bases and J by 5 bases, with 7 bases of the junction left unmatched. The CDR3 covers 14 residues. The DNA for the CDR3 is TGCAGTGCCAGTACGGGACAGAATAATTCACCCCTCCACTTT. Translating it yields CSASTGQNNSPLHF.

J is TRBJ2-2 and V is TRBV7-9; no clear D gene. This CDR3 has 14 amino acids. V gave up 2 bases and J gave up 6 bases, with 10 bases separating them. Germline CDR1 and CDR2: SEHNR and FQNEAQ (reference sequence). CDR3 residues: CASSLIQAAGELFF. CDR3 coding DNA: TGTGCCAGCAGCTTAATCCAGGCGGCCGGGGAGCTGTTTTTT.

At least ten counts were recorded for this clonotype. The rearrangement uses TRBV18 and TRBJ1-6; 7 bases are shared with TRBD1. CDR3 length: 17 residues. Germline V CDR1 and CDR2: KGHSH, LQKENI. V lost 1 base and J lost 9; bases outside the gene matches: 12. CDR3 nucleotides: TGTGCCAGCTCACCACGAGTTCTGGAGGGGGCCGGTTCACCCCTCCACTTT. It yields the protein CASSPRVLEGAGSPLHF.

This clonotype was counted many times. The CDR3 bases are TGCGCCAGCAGCTTGGACCGCGGGGGGCAGTATTTT. It encodes CASSLDRGGQYF. The genes are TRBV5-1 and TRBJ2-3, with 7 bases matching TRBD2. From germline, CDR1 is SGHRS and CDR2 YFSETQ. The CDR3 contains 12 residues. Germline trimming cut 0 bases from V and 11 bases from J; bases unmatched to any gene: 3. The full variable domain, in which reference TRBV5-1 and TRBJ2-3 provide the parts outside the CDR3, is KAGVTQTPRYLIKTRGQQVTLSCSPISGHRSVSWYQQTPGQGLQFLFEYFSETQRNKGNFPGRFSGRQFSNSRSEMNVSTLELGDSALYLCASSLDRGGQYFGPGTRLTVL.

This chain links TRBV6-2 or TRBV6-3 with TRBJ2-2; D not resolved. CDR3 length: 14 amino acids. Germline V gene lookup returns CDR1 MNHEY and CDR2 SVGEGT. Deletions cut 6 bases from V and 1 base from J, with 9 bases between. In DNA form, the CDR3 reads TGTGCCAGCAGACCCCCAGGGAACACCGGGGAGCTGTTTTTT. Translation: CASRPPGNTGELFF.

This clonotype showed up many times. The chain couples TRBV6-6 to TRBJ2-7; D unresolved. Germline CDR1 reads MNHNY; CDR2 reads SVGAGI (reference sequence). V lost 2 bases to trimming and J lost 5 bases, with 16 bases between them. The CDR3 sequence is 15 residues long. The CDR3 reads CASSYGAEFLHEQYF. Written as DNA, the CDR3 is TGTGCCAGCAGTTACGGTGCGGAGTTCCTCCACGAGCAGTACTTC.

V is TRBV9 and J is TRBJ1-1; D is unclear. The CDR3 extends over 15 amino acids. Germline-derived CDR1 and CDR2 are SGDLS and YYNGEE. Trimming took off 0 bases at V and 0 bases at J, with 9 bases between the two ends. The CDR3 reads CASSVDEALNTEAFF. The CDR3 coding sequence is TGTGCCAGCAGCGTAGATGAGGCCCTGAACACTGAAGCTTTCTTT.

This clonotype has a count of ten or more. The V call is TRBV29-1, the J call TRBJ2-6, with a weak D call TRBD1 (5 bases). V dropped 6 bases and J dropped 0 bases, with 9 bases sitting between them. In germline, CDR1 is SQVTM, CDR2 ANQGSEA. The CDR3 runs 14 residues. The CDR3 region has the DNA TGCAGCGTGCAGGGCAGCTCTGGGGCCAACGTCCTGACTTTC. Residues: CSVQGSSGANVLTF.

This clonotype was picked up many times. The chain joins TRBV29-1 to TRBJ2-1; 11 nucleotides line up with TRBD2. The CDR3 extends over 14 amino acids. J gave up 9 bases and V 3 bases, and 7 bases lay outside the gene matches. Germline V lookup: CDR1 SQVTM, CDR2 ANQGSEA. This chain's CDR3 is CSVDTSGSFSEQFF. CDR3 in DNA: TGCAGCGTTGATACTAGCGGGAGCTTTAGTGAGCAGTTCTTC.

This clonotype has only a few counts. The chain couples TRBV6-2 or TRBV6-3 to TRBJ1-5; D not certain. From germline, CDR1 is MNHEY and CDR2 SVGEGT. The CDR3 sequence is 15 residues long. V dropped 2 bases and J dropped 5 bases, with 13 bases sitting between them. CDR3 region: CASSYVGPRYQPQHF. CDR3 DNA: TGTGCCAGCAGTTACGTTGGGCCCCGCTATCAGCCCCAGCATTTT.

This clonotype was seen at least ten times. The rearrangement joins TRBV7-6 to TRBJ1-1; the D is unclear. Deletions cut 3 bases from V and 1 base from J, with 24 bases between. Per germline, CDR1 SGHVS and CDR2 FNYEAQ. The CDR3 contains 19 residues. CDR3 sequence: CASSFFWAGVGMANTEAFF. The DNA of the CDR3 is TGTGCCAGCAGCTTCTTCTGGGCGGGCGTTGGGATGGCGAACACTGAAGCTTTCTTT.

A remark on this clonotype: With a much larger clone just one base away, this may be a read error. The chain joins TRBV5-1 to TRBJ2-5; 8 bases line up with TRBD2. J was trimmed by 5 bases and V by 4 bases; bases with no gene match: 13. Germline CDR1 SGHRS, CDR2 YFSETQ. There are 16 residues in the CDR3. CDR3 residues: CASSRARLASEETQYF. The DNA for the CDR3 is TGCGCCAGCAGCCGCGCCCGACTAGCGAGTGAGGAGACCCAGTACTTC.

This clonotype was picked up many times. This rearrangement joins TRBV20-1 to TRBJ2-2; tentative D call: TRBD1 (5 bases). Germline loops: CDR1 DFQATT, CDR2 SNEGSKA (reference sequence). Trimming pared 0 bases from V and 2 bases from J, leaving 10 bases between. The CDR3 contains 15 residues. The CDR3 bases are TGCAGTGCTAGAGATAGCAGGGAAAACACCGGGGAGCTGTTTTTT. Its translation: CSARDSRENTGELFF.

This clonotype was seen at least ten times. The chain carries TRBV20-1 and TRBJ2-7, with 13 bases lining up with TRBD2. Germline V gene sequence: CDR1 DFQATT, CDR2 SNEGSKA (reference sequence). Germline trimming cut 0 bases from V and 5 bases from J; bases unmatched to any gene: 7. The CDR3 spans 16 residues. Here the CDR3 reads CSARDPGTSGIDEQYF. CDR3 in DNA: TGCAGTGCTAGAGATCCCGGGACTAGCGGGATCGACGAGCAGTACTTC.

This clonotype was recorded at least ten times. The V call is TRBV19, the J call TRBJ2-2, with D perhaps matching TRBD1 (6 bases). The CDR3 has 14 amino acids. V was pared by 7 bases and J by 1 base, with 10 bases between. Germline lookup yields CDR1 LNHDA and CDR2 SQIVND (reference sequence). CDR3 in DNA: TGTGCCAGTAAAGACAGGAGGAACACCGGGGAGCTGTTTTTT. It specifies CASKDRRNTGELFF.

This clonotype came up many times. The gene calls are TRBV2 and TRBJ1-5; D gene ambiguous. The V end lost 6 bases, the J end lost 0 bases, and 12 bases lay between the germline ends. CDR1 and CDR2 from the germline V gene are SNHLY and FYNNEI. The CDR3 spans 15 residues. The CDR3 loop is CASSKDGNSNQPQHF. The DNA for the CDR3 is TGTGCCAGCAGCAAGGACGGAAATAGCAATCAGCCCCAGCATTTT. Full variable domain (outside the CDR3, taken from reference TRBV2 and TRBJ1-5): EPEVTQTPSHQVTQMGQEVILRCVPISNHLYFYWYRQILGQKVEFLVSFYNNEISEKSEIFDDQFSVERPDGSNFTLKIRSTKLEDSAMYFCASSKDGNSNQPQHFGDGTRLSIL.

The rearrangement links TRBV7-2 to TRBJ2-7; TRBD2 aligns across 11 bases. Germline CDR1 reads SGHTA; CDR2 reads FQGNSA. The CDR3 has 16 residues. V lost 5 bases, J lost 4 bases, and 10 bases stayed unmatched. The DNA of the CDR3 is TGTGCCAGCAGCACCGGACTAGCGGGTGCGGTGTACGAGCAGTACTTC. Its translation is CASSTGLAGAVYEQYF. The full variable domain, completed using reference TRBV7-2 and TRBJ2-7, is GAGVSQSPSNKVTEKGKDVELRCDPISGHTALYWYRQSLGQGLEFLIYFQGNSAPDKSGLPSDRFSAERTGGSVSTLTIQRTQQEDSAVYLCASSTGLAGAVYEQYFGPGTRLTVT.

This CDR3 is CASTGTLSSYNSPLHF. CDR3 DNA sequence: TGTGCCAGCACGGGGACCTTGAGCTCCTATAATTCACCCCTCCACTTT. The V call is TRBV2, the J call TRBJ1-6; weak D call: TRBD1 (5 bases). The CDR3 extends over 16 amino acids. Germline loops: CDR1 SNHLY, CDR2 FYNNEI. V dropped 7 bases and J dropped 0 bases, with 13 bases sitting between them.

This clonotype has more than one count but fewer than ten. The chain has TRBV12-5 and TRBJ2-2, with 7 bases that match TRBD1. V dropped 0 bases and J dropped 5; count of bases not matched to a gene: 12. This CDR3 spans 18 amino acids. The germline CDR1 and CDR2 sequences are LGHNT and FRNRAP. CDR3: CASGLVLTGAPGTGELFF. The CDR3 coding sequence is TGTGCTAGTGGTTTGGTACTAACAGGGGCCCCGGGGACCGGGGAGCTGTTTTTT.

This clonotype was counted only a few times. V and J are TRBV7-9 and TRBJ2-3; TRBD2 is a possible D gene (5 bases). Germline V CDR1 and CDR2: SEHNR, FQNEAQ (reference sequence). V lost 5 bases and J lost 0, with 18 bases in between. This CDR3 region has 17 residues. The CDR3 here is CASSPPSRGLSTDTQYF. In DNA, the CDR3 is TGTGCCAGCAGCCCCCCCTCCCGCGGACTGAGCACAGATACGCAGTATTTT.

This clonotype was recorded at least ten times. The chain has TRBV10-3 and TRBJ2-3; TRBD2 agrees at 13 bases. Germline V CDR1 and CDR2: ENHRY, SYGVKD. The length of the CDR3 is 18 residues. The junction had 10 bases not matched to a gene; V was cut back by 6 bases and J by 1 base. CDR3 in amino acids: CAIRLAGGPYMGTDTQYF. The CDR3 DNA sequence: TGTGCCATCAGACTAGCGGGGGGGCCTTACATGGGCACAGATACGCAGTATTTT.

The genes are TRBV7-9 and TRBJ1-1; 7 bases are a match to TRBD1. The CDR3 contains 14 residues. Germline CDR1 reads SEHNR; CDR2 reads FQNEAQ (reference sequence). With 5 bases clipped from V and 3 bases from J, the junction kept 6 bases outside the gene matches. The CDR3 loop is CASSPQGGYTEAFF. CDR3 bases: TGTGCCAGCAGCCCCCAGGGGGGGTACACTGAAGCTTTCTTT.

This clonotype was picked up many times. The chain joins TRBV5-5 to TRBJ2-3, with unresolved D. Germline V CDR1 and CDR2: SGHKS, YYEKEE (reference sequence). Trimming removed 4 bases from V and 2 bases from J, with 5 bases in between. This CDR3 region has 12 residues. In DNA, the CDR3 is TGTGCCAGCAGCAAAATCACAGATACGCAGTATTTT. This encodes CASSKITDTQYF.

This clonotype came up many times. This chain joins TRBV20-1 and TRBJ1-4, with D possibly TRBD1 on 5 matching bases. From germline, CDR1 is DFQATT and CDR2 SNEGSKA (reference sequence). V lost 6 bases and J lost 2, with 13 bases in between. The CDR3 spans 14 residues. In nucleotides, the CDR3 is TGCAGTGCGGCTCCGGGACGGACTAATGAAAAACTGTTTTTT. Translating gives CSAAPGRTNEKLFF.

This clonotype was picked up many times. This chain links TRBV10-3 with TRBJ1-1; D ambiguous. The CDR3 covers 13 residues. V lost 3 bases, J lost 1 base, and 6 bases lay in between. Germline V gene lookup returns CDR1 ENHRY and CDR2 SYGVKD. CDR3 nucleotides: TGTGCCATCAGTGACGAGTGGAACACTGAAGCTTTCTTT. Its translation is CAISDEWNTEAFF.